This T cell receptor (beta chain) was identified in a study of CD8+CD57+ T cells in acquired aplastic anemia (dated by TCRdb to 2017 to 2018). A note on the overall study: Extracted DNA from sorted CD4+ and CD8+ cells averaged approximately 3.4 ug, ranging from about 0.18 to 27.4 ug. CD8+CD57+ expansion was defined as a frequency above the mean frequency observed in healthy subjects. Broad study findings and their caveats: About 30 CD8+ CDR3 sequences were found in both patients and controls but appeared to be highly expressed in patients and within the immunodominant clones of the patients. No significant difference in CD8+ Simpson's diversity was found between patients and healthy controls (P=0.060).

Genomic DNA served as template for TCR beta VDJ combination and CDR3 sequence profiling. An Illumina HiSeq 2000 was the platform used for TCR repertoire sequencing. In the paper's pipeline: Repertoires were assessed using TRBV/TRBJ rearrangement plots, CDR3 size and DJ length profiles, and Simpson's diversity index. The immunodominant clone was defined as the most abundant DNA sequence in deep sequencing data. CDR3 amino acid sequences were checked for sharing across subjects and were also compared against the VDJdb database and published repertoires. In TCRdb, the public reads were trimmed at Q25 with fastp and aligned with MiXCR, with productive beta chains retained. Every entry covers one CDR3 protein and lists the most common genes and DNA from its rows. V and J calls and clone size were set by TCRdb, not the authors. The sample table shows about 180,000 distinct CDR3 sequences, and roughly three fifths are seen once. The ten largest make up approximately 40% of the sample.

The patients picked for sequencing were ones in whom flow cytometry had shown an expansion of CD8+CD57+ cells. Every patient had severe acquired aplastic anemia, diagnosed using the International Study of Aplastic Anemia and Agranulocytosis and Camitta criteria. Patients had received no therapy at the time of blood sampling. The study deep-sequenced TCR repertoires of sorted CD4+ and CD8+ blood T cells from severe aplastic anemia patients and healthy subjects. Patients were enrolled under clinicaltrials.gov protocols 00001620, 01623167, 00001397, 00071045, 00081523 and 00961064 in the USA. Ficoll-Paque density gradient centrifugation was used to isolate peripheral blood mononuclear cells. Before DNA extraction, CD4+ and CD8+ T cells were sorted with FACS or magnetic beads. Details on this clonotype: This clone's antigen is unknown. Per-base quality was not reported, and no clone a single base away is much larger than it.

The germline V gene (reference sequence) specifies MNHEY as CDR1 and SMNVEV as CDR2. V is pruned by 2 bases and J by 2 bases, leaving 11 bases of the junction without a gene match. The CDR3 covers 17 residues, taking in both the cysteine and the phenylalanine. Only CDR3 DNA remains: 51 bases, in frame from the first base. The material sequenced was sorted CD4+, CD8+, or CD8+CD57+ T cells (not recorded which) from PBMCs. The receptor's source is a human donor with aplastic anemia. Rearrangement joined TRBV27 to TRBJ2-7; TRBD2 lines up with 8 middle nucleotides. Here is the DNA: TGTGCCAGCAGTTTAGGGCTGAGCGGGGGCTATACCTACGAGCAGTACTTC. This is translated as CASSLGLSGGYTYEQYF.